The 5 T cell receptor beta chains below come from one sample, sequenced in a study of T cell changes during pregnancy in multiple sclerosis (dated by TCRdb to between 2017 and 2020). To prepare the library, the immunoSEQ multiplex PCR assay was applied. TCRdb mirrors the immuneACCESS table, restricted to in-frame sequences. Some clones are absent from its copies; in checked studies, under half trace to an unresolved V gene, and the reason for the others is unknown. Present in this sample are tens of thousands of clones, under 95% of which were seen just once. Clones ranked in the top ten supply approximately 0.5% of the sample. Material: CD4+ T cells from peripheral blood mononuclear cells, obtained in the third trimester of pregnancy. All receptors come from a female donor with multiple sclerosis, enrolled in a pregnancy study.

V gene TRBV14 combines with J gene TRBJ2-3; D remains ambiguous. The CDR3 runs 10 residues. V was trimmed by 8 bases and J by 3 bases, leaving 3 bases between them. Germline loops: CDR1 SGHDN, CDR2 FVKESK. The CDR3 reads CASSTDTQYF. CDR3 coding DNA: TGTGCCAGCTCAACAGATACGCAGTATTTT.

This chain connects TRBV7-3 to TRBJ2-2; 12 bases fit TRBD2. Germline lookup yields CDR1 SGHTA and CDR2 FQGTGA. The CDR3 length is 16 residues. Trimming took 3 bases from V and 5 from J; bases not matched to a gene: 4. Here the CDR3 reads CASSFQTSGSTGELFF. Here the CDR3 DNA reads TGTGCCAGCAGCTTTCAGACTAGCGGGAGTACCGGGGAGCTGTTTTTT.

This chain uses TRBV6-4 with TRBJ2-3, with 16 bases aligning to TRBD2. The CDR3 runs 16 residues. Trimming took 9 bases from V and 5 from J; bases not matched to a gene: 8. CDR1 MRHNA and CDR2 SNTAGT come from the germline V gene. CDR3 amino acids: CARGGGTSGRGDTQYF. Here the CDR3 DNA reads TGTGCCAGGGGGGGAGGGACTAGCGGGAGGGGAGATACGCAGTATTTT.

This clone was seen only once. V usage is TRBV29-1 and J usage is TRBJ2-7; 8 nucleotides match TRBD2. This CDR3 comprises 15 residues. The germline V gene encodes CDR1 SQVTM and CDR2 ANQGSEA. V was clipped by 2 bases and J by 3 bases; unmatched bases: 9. CDR3 region: CSVEKGTSGYYEQYF. The CDR3 DNA is TGCAGCGTTGAAAAGGGCACTAGCGGATACTACGAGCAGTACTTC.

The genes are TRBV28 and TRBJ2-2, with 15 bases fitting TRBD2. In germline, CDR1 is MDHEN, CDR2 SYDVKM. The CDR3 has 21 amino acids. Trimming removed 2 bases from V and 1 base from J; junction bases left unmatched: 11. The CDR3 is CASSLPSGLAGGNLNTGELFF. The CDR3 nucleotides are TGTGCCAGCAGTTTACCCTCGGGACTAGCGGGAGGAAATTTGAACACCGGGGAGCTGTTTTTT. Variable domain in full (rest from reference TRBV28 and TRBJ2-2): DVKVTQSSRYLVKRTGEKVFLECVQDMDHENMFWYRQDPGLGLRLIYFSYDVKMKEKGDIPEGYSVSREKKERFSLILESASTNQTSMYLCASSLPSGLAGGNLNTGELFFGEGSRLTVL.